The source of this TCR beta chain is a study of blood T cell repertoires in COVID-19. Study summary: The study drew acute and convalescent COVID-19 samples from the United States, Italy and Spain.

The CDR3 extends over 14 amino acids. The germline CDR1 and CDR2 sequences are LNHDA and SQIVND (reference sequence). V trimming: 6 bases; J trimming: 11 bases; junction bases outside the gene matches: 14. The protocol was immunoSEQ multiplex PCR, while the TCRdb copy is restricted to in-frame clones and leaves out a portion. The table shows about 370,000 clones, with 70% to 90% occurring only once. Material for sequencing was peripheral blood. The J gene is TRBJ1-2, the V gene TRBV19, with TRBD1 matching over 8 bases. This receptor was obtained from a woman aged 25 to 39 with COVID-19, enrolled during active disease. The CDR3 reads CASSLSPDRVTYTF. The CDR3 DNA reads as TGTGCCAGTAGCCTATCGCCGGACAGGGTCACATACACCTTC.